The text below deals with one T cell receptor (beta chain). Its antigen is currently not known. Within one base of it there is no much larger clone, and no base qualities were kept. The sample originates from a study of regulatory and conventional T cells in breast cancer (dated by TCRdb to the mid-2010s). Measured from the cysteine to the phenylalanine, the CDR3 is 13 residues long. Only the CDR3 DNA is retained, 39 bases long and in frame from the first base. Clipping removes 7 bases from V and 7 bases from J, with 8 as the unmatched junction base count. The library was produced with PCR. Sequenced on an Illumina MiSeq. TCRdb took the public reads, trimmed them with fastp at Q25, ran MiXCR for clone calling and kept in-frame beta chains. Entries are consolidated by CDR3 protein sequence, retaining the most common genes and DNA. Present in this sample are approximately 9,500 distinct CDR3 sequences, roughly a third of which were seen just once. Under 6.5% of the sample lies in the top ten.

Recombination connected TRBV12-3 or TRBV12-4 to TRBJ1-2, and 8 junction bases match TRBD1. This clonotype was obtained from a male donor in good health. Source material: conventional T cells from blood. The DNA sequence is TGTGCCAGCACCGAGCAGGGGGCGCTTGGCTACACCTTC. The resulting protein is CASTEQGALGYTF.